The 3 T cell receptor beta chains below come from one sample, sequenced in a study of tumor-infiltrating lymphocytes in oesophageal squamous cell carcinoma. TCRdb fed the PCR reads into MiXCR, producing one record per CDR3 protein. The table includes 15,000 to 20,000 distinct CDR3 sequences, less than 45% detected once. Sequenced sample: esophageal tumor tissue. These TCRs come from a male donor with esophageal squamous cell carcinoma.

This clonotype is termed medium-sized. The V and J genes are TRBV7-3 and TRBJ2-6, with D unresolved. CDR1 is SGHTA, CDR2 FQGTGA, per germline. Deletions cut 5 bases from V and 0 bases from J, with 11 bases between. This CDR3 spans 16 amino acids. The CDR3 DNA is TGTGCCAGCAGCCCGCTGGGAAGCTCTGGGGCCAACGTCCTGACTTTC. It encodes CASSPLGSSGANVLTF.

V is TRBV7-3 and J is TRBJ2-2; D gene ambiguous. The CDR3 sequence is 14 residues long. The germline V and J ends were trimmed by 1 base and 3 bases, with 6 bases remaining between them. Germline V gene lookup returns CDR1 SGHTA and CDR2 FQGTGA. CDR3 in DNA: TGTGCCAGCAGCTTAAACCAGTACACCGGGGAGCTGTTTTTT. This sequence encodes CASSLNQYTGELFF.

This clonotype is large in the sample. In DNA, the CDR3 is TGTGCCACCAGTGATTTGTCAGGGTTTTATCCCGGGGAGCTGTTTTTT. Translating it yields CATSDLSGFYPGELFF. The chain uses TRBV24-1 and TRBJ2-2; possibly TRBD1 for D (5 bases). This CDR3 has 16 residues. The V end was cut by 0 bases, the J end by 6 bases, with 13 bases between. Germline assignment: CDR1 KGHDR and CDR2 SFDVKD.